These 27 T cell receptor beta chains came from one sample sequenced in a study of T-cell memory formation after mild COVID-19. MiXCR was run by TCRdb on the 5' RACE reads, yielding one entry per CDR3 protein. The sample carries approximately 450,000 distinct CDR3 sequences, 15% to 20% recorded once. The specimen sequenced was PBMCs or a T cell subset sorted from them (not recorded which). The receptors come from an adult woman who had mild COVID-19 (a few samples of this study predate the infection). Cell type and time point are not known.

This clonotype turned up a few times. The CDR3 spells CASSFRANNEKLFF. The CDR3 DNA follows: TGCGCCAGCAGCTTCCGGGCCAATAATGAAAAACTGTTTTTT. The genes are TRBV5-1 and TRBJ1-4; D is ambiguous. V lost 2 bases to trimming and J lost 4 bases, with 9 bases between them. This CDR3 region has 14 residues. In germline, CDR1 is SGHRS, CDR2 YFSETQ. Using reference TRBV5-1 and TRBJ1-4 for the parts outside the CDR3, the full variable domain is KAGVTQTPRYLIKTRGQQVTLSCSPISGHRSVSWYQQTPGQGLQFLFEYFSETQRNKGNFPGRFSGRQFSNSRSEMNVSTLELGDSALYLCASSFRANNEKLFFGSGTQLSVL.

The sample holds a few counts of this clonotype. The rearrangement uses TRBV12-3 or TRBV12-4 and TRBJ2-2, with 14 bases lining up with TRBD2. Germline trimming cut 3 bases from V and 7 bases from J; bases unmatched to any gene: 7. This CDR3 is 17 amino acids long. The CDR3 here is CASSFPGTSGRVGELFF. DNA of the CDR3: TGTGCCAGCAGTTTCCCAGGGACTAGCGGGAGAGTCGGGGAGCTGTTTTTT.

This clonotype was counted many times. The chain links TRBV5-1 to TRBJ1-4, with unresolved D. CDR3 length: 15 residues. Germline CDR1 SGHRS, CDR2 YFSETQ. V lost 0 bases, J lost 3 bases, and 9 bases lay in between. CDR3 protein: CASSLVGMANEKLFF. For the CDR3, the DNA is TGCGCCAGCAGCTTGGTGGGGATGGCTAATGAAAAACTGTTTTTT.

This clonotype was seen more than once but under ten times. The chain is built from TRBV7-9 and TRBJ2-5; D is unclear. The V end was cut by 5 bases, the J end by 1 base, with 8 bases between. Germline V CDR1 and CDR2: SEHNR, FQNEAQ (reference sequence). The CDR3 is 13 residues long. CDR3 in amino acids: CASSQGFQETQYF. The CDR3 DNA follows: TGTGCCAGCAGCCAAGGGTTCCAAGAGACCCAGTACTTC.

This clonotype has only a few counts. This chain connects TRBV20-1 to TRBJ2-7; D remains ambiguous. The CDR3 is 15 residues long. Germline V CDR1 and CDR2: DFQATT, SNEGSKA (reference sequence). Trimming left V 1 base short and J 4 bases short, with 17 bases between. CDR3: CSARAPSSAVYEQYF. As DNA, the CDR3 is TGCAGTGCTAGAGCCCCCTCTAGTGCTGTTTACGAGCAGTACTTC.

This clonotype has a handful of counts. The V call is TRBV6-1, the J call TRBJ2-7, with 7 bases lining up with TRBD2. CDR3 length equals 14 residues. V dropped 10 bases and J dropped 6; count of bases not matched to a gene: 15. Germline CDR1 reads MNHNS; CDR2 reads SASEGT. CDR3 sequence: CAIPRGLGIFEQYF. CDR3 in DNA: TGTGCCATCCCCCGTGGACTAGGGATCTTCGAGCAGTACTTC.

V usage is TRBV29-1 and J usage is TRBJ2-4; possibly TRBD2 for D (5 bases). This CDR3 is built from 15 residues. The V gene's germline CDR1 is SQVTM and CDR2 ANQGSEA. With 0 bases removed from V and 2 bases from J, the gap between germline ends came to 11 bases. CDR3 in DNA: TGCAGCGTTGAAGATCGAGACGGGACCAAAAACATTCAGTACTTC. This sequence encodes CSVEDRDGTKNIQYF. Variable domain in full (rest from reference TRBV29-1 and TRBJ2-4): SAVISQKPSRDICQRGTSLTIQCQVDSQVTMMFWYRQQPGQSLTLIATANQGSEATYESGFVIDKFPISRPNLTFSTLTVSNMSPEDSSIYLCSVEDRDGTKNIQYFGAGTRLSVL.

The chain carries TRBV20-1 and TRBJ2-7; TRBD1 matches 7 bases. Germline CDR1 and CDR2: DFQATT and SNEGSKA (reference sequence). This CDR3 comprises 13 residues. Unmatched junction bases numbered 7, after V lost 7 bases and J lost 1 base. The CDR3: CSVAQGSSYEQYF. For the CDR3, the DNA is TGCAGTGTAGCACAGGGGAGTTCCTACGAGCAGTACTTC.

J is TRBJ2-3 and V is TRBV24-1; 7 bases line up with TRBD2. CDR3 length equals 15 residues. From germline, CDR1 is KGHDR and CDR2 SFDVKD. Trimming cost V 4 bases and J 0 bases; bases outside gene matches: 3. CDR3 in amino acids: CATSDRLASTDTQYF. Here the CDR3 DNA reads TGTGCCACCAGTGACCGACTAGCTAGCACAGATACGCAGTATTTT.

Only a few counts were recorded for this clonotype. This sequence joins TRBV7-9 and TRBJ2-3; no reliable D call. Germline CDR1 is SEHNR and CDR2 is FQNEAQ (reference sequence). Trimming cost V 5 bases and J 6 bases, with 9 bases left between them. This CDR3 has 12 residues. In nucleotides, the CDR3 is TGTGCCAGCAGCCGAGAAATGGATACGCAGTATTTT. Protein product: CASSREMDTQYF.

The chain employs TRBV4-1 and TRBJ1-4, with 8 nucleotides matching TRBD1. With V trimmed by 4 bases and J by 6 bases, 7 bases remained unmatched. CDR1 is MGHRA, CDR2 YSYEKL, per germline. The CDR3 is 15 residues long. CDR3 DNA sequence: TGCGCCAGCAGCCTAACGGGACAGGAAGATGAAAAACTGTTTTTT. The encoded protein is CASSLTGQEDEKLFF.

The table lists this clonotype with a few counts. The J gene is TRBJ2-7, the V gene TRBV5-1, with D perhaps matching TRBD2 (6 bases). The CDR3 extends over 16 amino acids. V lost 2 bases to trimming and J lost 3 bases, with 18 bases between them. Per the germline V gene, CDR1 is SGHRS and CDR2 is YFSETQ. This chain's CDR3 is CASSFSLLGGNYEQYF. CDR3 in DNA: TGCGCCAGCAGCTTTTCCCTGTTAGGCGGGAACTACGAGCAGTACTTC.

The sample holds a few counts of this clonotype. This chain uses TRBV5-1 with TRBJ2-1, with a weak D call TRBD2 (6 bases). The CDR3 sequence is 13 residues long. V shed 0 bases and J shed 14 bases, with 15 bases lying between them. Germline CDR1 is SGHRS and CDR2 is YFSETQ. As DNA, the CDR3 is TGCGCCAGCAGCTTGGCCGGGGGAGACAAGAAGTTCTTC. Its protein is CASSLAGGDKKFF.

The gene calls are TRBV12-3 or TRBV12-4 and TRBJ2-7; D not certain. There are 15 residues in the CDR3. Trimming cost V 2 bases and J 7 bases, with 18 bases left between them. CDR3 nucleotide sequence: TGTGCCAGCAGTTTATTGGAAAAAGGACCTCGAGAGCAGTACTTC. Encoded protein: CASSLLEKGPREQYF.

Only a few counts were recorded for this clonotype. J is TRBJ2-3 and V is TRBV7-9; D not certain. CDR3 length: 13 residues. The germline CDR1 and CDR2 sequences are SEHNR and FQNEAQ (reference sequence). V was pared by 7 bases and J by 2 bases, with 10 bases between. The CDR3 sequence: CASTPSVTDTQYF. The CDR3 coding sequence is TGTGCCAGCACCCCGTCCGTCACAGATACGCAGTATTTT.

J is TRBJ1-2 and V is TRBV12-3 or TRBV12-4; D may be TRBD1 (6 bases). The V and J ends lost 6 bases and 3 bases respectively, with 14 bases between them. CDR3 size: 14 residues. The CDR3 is CASSRLQGYYGYTF. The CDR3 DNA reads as TGTGCCAGCAGCCGACTCCAGGGGTACTATGGCTACACCTTC.

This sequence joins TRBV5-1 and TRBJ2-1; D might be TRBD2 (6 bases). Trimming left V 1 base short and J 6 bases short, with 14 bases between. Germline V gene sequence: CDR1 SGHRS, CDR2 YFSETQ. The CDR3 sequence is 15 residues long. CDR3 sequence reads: CASSLLYGGGNEQFF. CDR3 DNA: TGCGCCAGCAGCTTGCTTTACGGGGGTGGCAATGAGCAGTTCTTC.

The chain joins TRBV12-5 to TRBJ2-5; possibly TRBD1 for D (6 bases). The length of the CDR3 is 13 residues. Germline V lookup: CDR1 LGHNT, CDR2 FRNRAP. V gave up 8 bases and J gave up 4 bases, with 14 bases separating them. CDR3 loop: CASWGQGRETQYF. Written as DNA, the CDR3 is TGTGCTAGTTGGGGGCAGGGCCGAGAGACCCAGTACTTC.

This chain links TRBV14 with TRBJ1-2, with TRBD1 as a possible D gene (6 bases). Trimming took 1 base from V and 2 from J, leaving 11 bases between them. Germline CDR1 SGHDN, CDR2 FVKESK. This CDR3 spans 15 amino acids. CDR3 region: CASSQVQGTNYGYTF. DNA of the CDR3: TGTGCCAGCAGCCAAGTGCAGGGGACCAACTATGGCTACACCTTC.

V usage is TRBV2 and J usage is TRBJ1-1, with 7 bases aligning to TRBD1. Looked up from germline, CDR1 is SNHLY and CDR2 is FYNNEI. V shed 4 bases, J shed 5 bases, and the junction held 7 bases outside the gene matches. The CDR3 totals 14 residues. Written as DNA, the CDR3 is TGTGCCAGCAGTGTTCAGGGGGAGAGGACTGAAGCTTTCTTT. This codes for CASSVQGERTEAFF.

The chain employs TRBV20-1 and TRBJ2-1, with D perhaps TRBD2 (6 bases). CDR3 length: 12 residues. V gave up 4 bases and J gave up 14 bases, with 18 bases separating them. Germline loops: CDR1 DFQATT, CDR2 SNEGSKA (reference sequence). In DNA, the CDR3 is TGCAGTGCTATAGGAGGGCCCGAGAGCGAGTTCTTC. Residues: CSAIGGPESEFF.

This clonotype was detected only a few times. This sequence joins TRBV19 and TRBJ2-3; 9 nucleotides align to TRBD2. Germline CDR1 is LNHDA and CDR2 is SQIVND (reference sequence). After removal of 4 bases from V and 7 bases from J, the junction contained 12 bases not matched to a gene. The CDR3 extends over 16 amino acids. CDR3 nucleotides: TGTGCCAGTAGTACATCAGCGGGGGGACCGCTGAATACGCAGTATTTT. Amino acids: CASSTSAGGPLNTQYF.

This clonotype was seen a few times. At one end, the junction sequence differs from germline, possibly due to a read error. The CDR3: CATSDATGPPHYGFTF. CDR3 DNA sequence: TGTGCCACCAGTGACGCTACAGGGCCACCCCACTATGGCTTCACCTTC. The J gene is TRBJ1-2, the V gene TRBV24-1, with D possibly being TRBD1 (6 bases). This CDR3 is built from 16 residues. CDR1 KGHDR and CDR2 SFDVKD come from the germline V gene.

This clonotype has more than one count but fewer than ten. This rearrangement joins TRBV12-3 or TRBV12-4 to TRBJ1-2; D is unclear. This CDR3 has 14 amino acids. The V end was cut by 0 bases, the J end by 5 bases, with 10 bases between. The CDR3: CASSLASLGYGYTF. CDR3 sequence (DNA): TGTGCCAGCAGTTTAGCCAGTCTGGGTTATGGCTACACCTTC.

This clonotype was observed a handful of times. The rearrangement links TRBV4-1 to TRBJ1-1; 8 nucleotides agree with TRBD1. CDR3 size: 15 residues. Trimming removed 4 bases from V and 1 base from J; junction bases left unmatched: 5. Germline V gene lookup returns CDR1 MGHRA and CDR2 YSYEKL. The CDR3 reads CASSRAGTGNTEAFF. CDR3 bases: TGCGCCAGCAGCCGAGCCGGGACAGGGAACACTGAAGCTTTCTTT.

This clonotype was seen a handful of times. CDR3 residues: CASSPGDLGAFF. CDR3 nucleotide sequence: TGTGCCAGCAGCCCTGGGGACCTGGGAGCTTTCTTT. The chain carries TRBV7-9 and TRBJ1-1; possible D gene TRBD1, 5 bases. The germline CDR1 and CDR2 sequences are SEHNR and FQNEAQ (reference sequence). This CDR3 contains 12 residues. Deletions cut 5 bases from V and 10 bases from J, with 14 bases between.

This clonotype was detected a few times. CDR3 bases: TGTGCCATCAGTGGGGGACTTTCTCAAACAGATACGCAGTATTTT. It encodes CAISGGLSQTDTQYF. The chain carries TRBV10-3 and TRBJ2-3; tentatively, D is TRBD2 (6 bases). The CDR3 runs to 15 residues. Per germline, CDR1 ENHRY and CDR2 SYGVKD. Trimming cost V 4 bases and J 3 bases, with 14 bases left between them.